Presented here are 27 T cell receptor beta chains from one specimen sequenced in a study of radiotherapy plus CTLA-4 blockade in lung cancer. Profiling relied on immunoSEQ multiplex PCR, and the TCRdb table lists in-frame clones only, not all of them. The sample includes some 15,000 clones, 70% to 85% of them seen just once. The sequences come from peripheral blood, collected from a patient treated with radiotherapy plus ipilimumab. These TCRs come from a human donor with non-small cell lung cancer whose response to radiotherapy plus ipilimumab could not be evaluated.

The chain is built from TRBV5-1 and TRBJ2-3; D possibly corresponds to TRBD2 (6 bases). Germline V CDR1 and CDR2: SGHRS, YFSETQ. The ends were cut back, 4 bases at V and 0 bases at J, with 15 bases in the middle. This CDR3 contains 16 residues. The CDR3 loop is CASSPAAGSSTDTQYF. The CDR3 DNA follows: TGCGCCAGCAGCCCAGCTGCGGGGTCTAGCACAGATACGCAGTATTTT.

The CDR3 here is CAWSGQELLKNIQYF. The DNA of the CDR3 is TGTGCCTGGAGTGGACAGGAGCTCCTAAAGAACATTCAGTACTTC. J is TRBJ2-4 and V is TRBV30; TRBD1 might be the D (6 bases). The CDR3 is 15 amino acids. CDR1 and CDR2 (germline): GTSNPN, SVGIG (reference sequence). Deletions cut 1 base from V and 7 bases from J, with 17 bases between.

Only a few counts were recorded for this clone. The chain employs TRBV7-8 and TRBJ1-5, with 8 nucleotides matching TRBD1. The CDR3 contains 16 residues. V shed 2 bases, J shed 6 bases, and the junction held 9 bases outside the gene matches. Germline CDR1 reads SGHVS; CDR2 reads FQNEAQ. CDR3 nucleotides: TGTGCCAGCAGCTTACTCGGCGCAGGGACAGGTCAGCCCCAGCATTTT. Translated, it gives CASSLLGAGTGQPQHF. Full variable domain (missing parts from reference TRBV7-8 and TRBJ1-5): GAGVSQSPRYKVAKRGQDVALRCDPISGHVSLFWYQQALGQGPEFLTYFQNEAQLDKSGLPSDRFFAERPEGSVSTLKIQRTQQEDSAVYLCASSLLGAGTGQPQHFGDGTRLSIL.

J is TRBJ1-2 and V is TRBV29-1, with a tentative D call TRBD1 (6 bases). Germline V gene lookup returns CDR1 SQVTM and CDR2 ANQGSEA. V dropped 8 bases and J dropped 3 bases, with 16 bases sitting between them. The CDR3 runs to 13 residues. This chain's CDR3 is CSIQTGSDYGYTF. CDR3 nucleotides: TGCAGCATACAGACAGGATCGGACTATGGCTACACCTTC.

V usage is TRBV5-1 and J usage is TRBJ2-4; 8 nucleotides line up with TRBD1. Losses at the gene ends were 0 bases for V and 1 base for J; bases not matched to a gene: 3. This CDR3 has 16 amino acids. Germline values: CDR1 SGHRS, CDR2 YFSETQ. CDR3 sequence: CASSLETGGAKNIQYF. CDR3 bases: TGCGCCAGCAGCTTGGAAACAGGGGGGGCCAAAAACATTCAGTACTTC.

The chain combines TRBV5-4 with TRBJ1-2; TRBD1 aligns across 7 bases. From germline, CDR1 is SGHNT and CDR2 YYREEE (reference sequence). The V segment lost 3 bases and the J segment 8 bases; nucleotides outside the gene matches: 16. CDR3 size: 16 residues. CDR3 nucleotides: TGTGCCAGCAGCTCTCGGGACAGCCGAGGTAGTAGAGGCTACACCTTC. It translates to CASSSRDSRGSRGYTF.

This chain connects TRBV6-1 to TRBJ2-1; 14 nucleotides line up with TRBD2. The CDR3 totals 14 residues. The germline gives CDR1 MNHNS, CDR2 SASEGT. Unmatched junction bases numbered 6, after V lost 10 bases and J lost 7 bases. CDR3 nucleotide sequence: TGTGCCACCTTGACTAGCGGGGGGGTTAATGAGCAGTTCTTC. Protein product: CATLTSGGVNEQFF.

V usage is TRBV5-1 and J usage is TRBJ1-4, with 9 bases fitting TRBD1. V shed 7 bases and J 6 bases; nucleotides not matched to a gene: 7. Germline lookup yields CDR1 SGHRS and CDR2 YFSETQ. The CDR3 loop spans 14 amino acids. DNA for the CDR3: TGCGCCAGCGCGCCGGGGGACAGGGATGAAAAACTGTTTTTT. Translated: CASAPGDRDEKLFF. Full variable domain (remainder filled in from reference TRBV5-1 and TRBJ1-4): KAGVTQTPRYLIKTRGQQVTLSCSPISGHRSVSWYQQTPGQGLQFLFEYFSETQRNKGNFPGRFSGRQFSNSRSEMNVSTLELGDSALYLCASAPGDRDEKLFFGSGTQLSVL.

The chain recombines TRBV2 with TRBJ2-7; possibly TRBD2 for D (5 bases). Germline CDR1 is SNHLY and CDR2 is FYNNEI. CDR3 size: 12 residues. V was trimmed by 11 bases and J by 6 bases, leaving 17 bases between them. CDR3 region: CASNRGPGEQYF. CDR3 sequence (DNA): TGTGCCTCTAACCGGGGTCCGGGCGAGCAGTACTTC.

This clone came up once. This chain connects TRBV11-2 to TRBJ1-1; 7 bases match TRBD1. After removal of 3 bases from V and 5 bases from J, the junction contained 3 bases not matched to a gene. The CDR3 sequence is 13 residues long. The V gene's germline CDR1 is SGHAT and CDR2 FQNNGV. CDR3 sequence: CASSLAGGTEAFF. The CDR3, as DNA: TGTGCCAGCAGCTTGGCAGGGGGTACTGAAGCTTTCTTT.

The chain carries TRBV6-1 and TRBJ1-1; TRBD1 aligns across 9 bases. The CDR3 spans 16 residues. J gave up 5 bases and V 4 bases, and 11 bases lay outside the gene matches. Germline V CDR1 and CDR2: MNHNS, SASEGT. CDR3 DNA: TGTGCCAGCAGTGGCCGGGACAGGGATGCGGGAACTGAAGCTTTCTTT. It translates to CASSGRDRDAGTEAFF.

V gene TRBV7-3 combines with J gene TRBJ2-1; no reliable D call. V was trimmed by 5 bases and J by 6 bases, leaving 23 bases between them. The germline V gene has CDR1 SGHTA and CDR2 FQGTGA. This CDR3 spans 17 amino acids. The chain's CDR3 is CASSPNPRARMGNEQFF. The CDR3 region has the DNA TGTGCCAGCAGCCCAAACCCGAGAGCGAGAATGGGCAATGAGCAGTTCTTC.

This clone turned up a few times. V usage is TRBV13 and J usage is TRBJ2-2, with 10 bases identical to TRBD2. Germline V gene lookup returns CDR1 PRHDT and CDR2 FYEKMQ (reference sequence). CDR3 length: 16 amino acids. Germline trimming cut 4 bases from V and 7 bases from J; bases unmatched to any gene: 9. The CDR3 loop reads CASSSQSGGAYGELFF. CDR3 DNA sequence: TGTGCCAGCAGCTCCCAAAGCGGGGGGGCCTACGGGGAGCTGTTTTTT.

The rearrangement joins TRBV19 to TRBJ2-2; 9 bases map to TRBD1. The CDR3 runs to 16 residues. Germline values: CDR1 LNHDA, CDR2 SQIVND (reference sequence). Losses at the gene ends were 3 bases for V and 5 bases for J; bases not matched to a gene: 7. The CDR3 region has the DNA TGTGCCAGTAGTATGACCGGGACAGGGAGAACCGGGGAGCTGTTTTTT. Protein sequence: CASSMTGTGRTGELFF.

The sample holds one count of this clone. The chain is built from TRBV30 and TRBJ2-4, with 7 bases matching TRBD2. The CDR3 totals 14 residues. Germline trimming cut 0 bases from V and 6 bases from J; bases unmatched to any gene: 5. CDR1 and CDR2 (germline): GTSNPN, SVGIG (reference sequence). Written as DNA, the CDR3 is TGTGCCTGGAGTGTTCGGGGGGTTGGAAACATTCAGTACTTC. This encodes CAWSVRGVGNIQYF. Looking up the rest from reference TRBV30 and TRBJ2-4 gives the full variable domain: SQTIHQWPATLVQPVGSPLSLECTVEGTSNPNLYWYRQAAGRGLQLLFYSVGIGQISSEVPQNLSASRPQDRQFILSSKKLLLSDSGFYLCAWSVRGVGNIQYFGAGTRLSVL.

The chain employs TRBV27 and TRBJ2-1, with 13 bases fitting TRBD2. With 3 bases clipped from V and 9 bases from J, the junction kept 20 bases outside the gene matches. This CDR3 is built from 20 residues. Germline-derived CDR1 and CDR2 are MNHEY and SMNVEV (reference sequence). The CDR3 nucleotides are TGTGCCAGCAGTTTTCTTGGGACTAGCGGGGCCTTAGCCAGTGGCGGTGAGCAGTTCTTC. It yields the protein CASSFLGTSGALASGGEQFF.

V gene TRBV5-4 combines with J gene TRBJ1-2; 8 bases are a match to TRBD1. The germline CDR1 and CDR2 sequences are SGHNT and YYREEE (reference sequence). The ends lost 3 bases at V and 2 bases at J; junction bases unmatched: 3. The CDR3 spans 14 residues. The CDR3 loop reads CASSWGTGNYGYTF. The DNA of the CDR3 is TGTGCCAGCAGCTGGGGGACAGGCAACTATGGCTACACCTTC.

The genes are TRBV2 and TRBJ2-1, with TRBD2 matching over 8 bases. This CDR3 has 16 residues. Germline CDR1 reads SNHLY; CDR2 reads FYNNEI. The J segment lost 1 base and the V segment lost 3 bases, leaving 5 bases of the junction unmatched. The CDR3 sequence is CASSEQGGGSYNEQFF. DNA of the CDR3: TGTGCCAGCAGTGAGCAGGGCGGGGGGTCCTACAATGAGCAGTTCTTC.

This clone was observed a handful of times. The CDR3: CASGLGQGNIPLHF. The CDR3 region has the DNA TGTGCCAGCGGCTTAGGACAGGGTAACATCCCCCTCCACTTT. The chain links TRBV6-1 to TRBJ1-6; 8 positions agree with TRBD1. The V segment lost 8 bases and the J segment 13 bases; nucleotides outside the gene matches: 13. This CDR3 contains 14 residues. CDR1 is MNHNS and CDR2 is SASEGT in the germline V gene.

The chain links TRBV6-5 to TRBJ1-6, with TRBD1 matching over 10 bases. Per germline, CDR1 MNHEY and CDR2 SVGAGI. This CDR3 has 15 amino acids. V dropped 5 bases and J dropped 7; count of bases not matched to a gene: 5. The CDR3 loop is CASSLGTGVNSPLHF. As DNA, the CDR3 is TGTGCCAGCAGTCTAGGGACAGGGGTGAATTCACCCCTCCACTTT.

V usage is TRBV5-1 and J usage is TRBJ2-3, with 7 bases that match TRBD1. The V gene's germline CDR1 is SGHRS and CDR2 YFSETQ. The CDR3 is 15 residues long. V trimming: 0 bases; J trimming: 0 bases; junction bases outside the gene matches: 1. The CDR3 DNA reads TGCGCCAGCAGCTTGGACAGGGGTAGCACAGATACGCAGTATTTT. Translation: CASSLDRGSTDTQYF.

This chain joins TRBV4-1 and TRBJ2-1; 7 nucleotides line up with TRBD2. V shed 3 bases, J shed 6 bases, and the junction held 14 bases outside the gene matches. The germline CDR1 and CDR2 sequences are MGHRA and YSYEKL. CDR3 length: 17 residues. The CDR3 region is CASSHPAGRGLPNEQFF. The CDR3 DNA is TGCGCCAGCAGCCACCCAGCGGGGCGGGGACTCCCCAATGAGCAGTTCTTC.

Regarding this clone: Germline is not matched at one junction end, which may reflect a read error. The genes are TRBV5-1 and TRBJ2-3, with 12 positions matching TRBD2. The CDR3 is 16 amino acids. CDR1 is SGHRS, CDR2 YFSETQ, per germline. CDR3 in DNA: TGCGCCAGCAGCGCCGGACTAGCGGGGAGCATAGATACGCAGTATTTT. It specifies CASSAGLAGSIDTQYF.

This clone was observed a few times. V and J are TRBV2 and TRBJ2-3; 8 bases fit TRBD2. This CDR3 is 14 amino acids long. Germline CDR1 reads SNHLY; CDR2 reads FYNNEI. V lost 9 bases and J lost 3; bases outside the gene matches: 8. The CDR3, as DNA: TGTGCCAGGGGGGGGACTAGGGGTACAGATACGCAGTATTTT. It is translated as CARGGTRGTDTQYF.

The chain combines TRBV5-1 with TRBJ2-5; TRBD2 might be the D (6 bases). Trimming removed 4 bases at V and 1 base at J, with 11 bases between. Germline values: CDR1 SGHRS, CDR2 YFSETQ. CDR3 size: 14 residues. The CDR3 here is CASSPGGPQETQYF. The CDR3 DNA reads TGCGCCAGCAGCCCCGGGGGTCCCCAAGAGACCCAGTACTTC.

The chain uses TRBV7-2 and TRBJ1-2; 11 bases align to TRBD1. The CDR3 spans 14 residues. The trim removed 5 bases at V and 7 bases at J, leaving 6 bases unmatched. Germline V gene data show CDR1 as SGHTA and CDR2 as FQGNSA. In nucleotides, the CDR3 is TGTGCCAGCAGCCCCGGGACAGGGGGAGGTGGCTACACCTTC. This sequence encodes CASSPGTGGGGYTF.

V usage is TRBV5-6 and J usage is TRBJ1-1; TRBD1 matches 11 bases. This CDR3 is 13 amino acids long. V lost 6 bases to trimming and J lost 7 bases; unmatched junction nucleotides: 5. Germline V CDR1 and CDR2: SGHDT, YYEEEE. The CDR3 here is CASMSGQGDEAFF. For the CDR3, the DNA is TGTGCCAGCATGTCGGGACAGGGGGATGAAGCTTTCTTT.